This T cell receptor (beta chain) is from a study of T cell repertoires in cytomegalovirus infection. This clonotype was counted only a few times. Its antigen is still unknown. TCRdb called the reads again in MiXCR, with one record for every CDR3 protein. In the table there are about 68,000 distinct CDR3 sequences, 20% to 25% of which are singletons. The V gene's germline CDR1 is SQVTM and CDR2 ANQGSEA. With 8 bases removed from V and 4 bases from J, the gap between germline ends came to 15 bases. The CDR3 loop spans 13 amino acids. This chain joins TRBV29-1 and TRBJ1-5; D unresolved. Sequenced material: PBMCs, sequenced either directly or after in vitro stimulation (not recorded which). This TCR was sampled from a human donor in good health (CMV status not recorded). Some clones in this sample may be carry-over from other donors' samples. The CDR3 DNA sequence: TGCAGCCAATTTTTGGACGGGAATCAGCCCCAGCATTTT. Translating gives CSQFLDGNQPQHF.